This entry lists 32 T cell receptor beta chains sequenced from one sample in a study of blood T cell repertoires in COVID-19. Using immunoSEQ multiplex PCR, the repertoire was profiled, and TCRdb retains in-frame clones only, with some absent. Of around 120,000 clones in the sample, more than 75% are singletons; the top ten hold 7.6%. What was sequenced was peripheral blood. These TCRs come from a middle-aged man with acute or convalescent COVID-19.

The chain joins TRBV19 to TRBJ2-7, with 9 bases aligning to TRBD2. This CDR3 is built from 14 residues. Germline lookup yields CDR1 LNHDA and CDR2 SQIVND (reference sequence). After removal of 3 bases from V and 2 bases from J, the junction contained 2 bases not matched to a gene. CDR3 nucleotides: TGTGCCAGTAGTATTCTAGCGGGACCCTACGAGCAGTACTTC. Amino acid sequence: CASSILAGPYEQYF.

This chain links TRBV5-5 with TRBJ1-2, with 11 bases fitting TRBD1. The CDR3 loop spans 14 amino acids. Germline assignment: CDR1 SGHKS and CDR2 YYEKEE (reference sequence). The junction had 2 bases not matched to a gene; V was cut back by 3 bases and J by 4 bases. The CDR3 nucleotides are TGTGCCAGCAGCTCCGGGACAGGGGGCTATGGCTACACCTTC. This encodes CASSSGTGGYGYTF.

V is TRBV6-2 or TRBV6-3 and J is TRBJ2-5; 11 positions agree with TRBD2. The germline V gene encodes CDR1 MNHEY and CDR2 SVGEGT. The CDR3 is 16 residues long. Trimming took 6 bases from V and 3 from J; bases not matched to a gene: 9. CDR3 residues: CASSLLAGVFEETQYF. The DNA for the CDR3 is TGTGCCAGCAGCCTACTAGCGGGAGTTTTTGAAGAGACCCAGTACTTC.

The rearrangement uses TRBV10-2 and TRBJ2-7, with TRBD1 matching over 9 bases. The length of the CDR3 is 19 residues. CDR1 is WSHSY and CDR2 is SAAADI in the germline V gene. The J segment lost 0 bases and the V segment lost 2 bases, leaving 14 bases of the junction unmatched. The CDR3 nucleotides read TGCGCCAGCAGTGAGGGCGGGACAGGGTATGAATCAAGCTCCTACGAGCAGTACTTC. Encoded protein: CASSEGGTGYESSSYEQYF.

The genes are TRBV14 and TRBJ2-2; D call uncertain. Per germline, CDR1 SGHDN and CDR2 FVKESK. Trimming shortened V by 0 bases and J by 6 bases, and 5 bases separated the two germline ends. This CDR3 contains 13 residues. DNA of the CDR3: TGTGCCAGCAGCCAAGATTTAGCCGGGGAGCTGTTTTTT. This encodes CASSQDLAGELFF.

This sequence joins TRBV6-6 and TRBJ1-2; TRBD1 aligns across 10 bases. V dropped 2 bases and J dropped 8; count of bases not matched to a gene: 5. CDR1 and CDR2 from the germline V gene are MNHNY and SVGAGI (reference sequence). The length of the CDR3 is 14 residues. This chain's CDR3 is CASSYPRTGGGYTF. The CDR3 coding sequence is TGTGCCAGCAGTTACCCCCGGACAGGGGGAGGCTACACCTTC.

The CDR3 sequence is CASHSYRVNEQYF. CDR3 sequence (DNA): TGTGCCAGCCATTCTTACAGGGTCAACGAGCAGTACTTC. The chain joins TRBV6-5 to TRBJ2-7; weak D call: TRBD1 (6 bases). Per germline, CDR1 MNHEY and CDR2 SVGAGI. The CDR3 runs to 13 residues. V lost 8 bases, J lost 5 bases, and 16 bases lay in between.

This chain links TRBV6-5 with TRBJ1-4; D unclear. From germline, CDR1 is MNHEY and CDR2 SVGAGI. This CDR3 region has 14 residues. V was pared by 6 bases and J by 1 base, with 9 bases between. CDR3 bases: TGTGCCAGCAGGGAGTTCGGAACTAATGAAAAACTGTTTTTT. Translating gives CASREFGTNEKLFF.

V gene TRBV7-6 combines with J gene TRBJ1-3; no clear D. Looked up from germline, CDR1 is SGHVS and CDR2 is FNYEAQ. The CDR3 totals 14 residues. The ends were cut back, 5 bases at V and 1 base at J, with 9 bases in the middle. This CDR3 reads CASSPELSGNTIYF. CDR3 nucleotides: TGTGCCAGCAGCCCGGAGTTGTCTGGAAACACCATATATTTT.

As regards this clone: This specimen includes other DNA sequences encoding the same CDR3. The gene calls are TRBV5-1 and TRBJ1-4, with 10 nucleotides matching TRBD1. The CDR3 totals 15 residues. Germline loops: CDR1 SGHRS, CDR2 YFSETQ. The J segment lost 7 bases and the V segment lost 0 bases, leaving 3 bases of the junction unmatched. In DNA, the CDR3 is TGCGCCAGCAGCTTGGGGGACAGGGGCGGTGAAAAACTGTTTTTT. Translation gives CASSLGDRGGEKLFF. Variable domain in full (rest from reference TRBV5-1 and TRBJ1-4): KAGVTQTPRYLIKTRGQQVTLSCSPISGHRSVSWYQQTPGQGLQFLFEYFSETQRNKGNFPGRFSGRQFSNSRSEMNVSTLELGDSALYLCASSLGDRGGEKLFFGSGTQLSVL.

V is TRBV7-2 and J is TRBJ2-3, with TRBD1 matching 7 bases. The CDR3 is 15 residues long. Germline-derived CDR1 and CDR2 are SGHTA and FQGNSA. Germline trimming cut 5 bases from V and 0 bases from J; bases unmatched to any gene: 5. The CDR3 spells CASSQPTGSTDTQYF. The CDR3 bases are TGTGCCAGCAGCCAACCGACAGGGAGCACAGATACGCAGTATTTT.

The count of this clone is one. The genes are TRBV24-1 and TRBJ2-2, with D perhaps TRBD2 (5 bases). Looked up from germline, CDR1 is KGHDR and CDR2 is SFDVKD. This CDR3 spans 15 amino acids. With 4 bases removed from V and 4 bases from J, the gap between germline ends came to 12 bases. CDR3 sequence (DNA): TGTGCCACCAGTGACGCGACGGAGGCCACCGGGGAGCTGTTTTTT. Its translation: CATSDATEATGELFF.

This clone showed up just once. This chain joins TRBV6-5 and TRBJ1-1, with 11 bases aligning to TRBD1. The CDR3 extends over 14 amino acids. Germline-derived CDR1 and CDR2 are MNHEY and SVGAGI. Trimming took 6 bases from V and 4 from J; bases not matched to a gene: 4. The CDR3 region has the DNA TGTGCCAGCAGCTCCGGGACAGGGGGCACTGAAGCTTTCTTT. Protein sequence: CASSSGTGGTEAFF.

CDR3 bases: TGTGCCAGCAGCTTATCCCCCCCCCGACTAGCGGGAAATGAGCAGTTCTTC. This codes for CASSLSPPRLAGNEQFF. The V gene is TRBV7-6, the J gene TRBJ2-1, with 11 bases identical to TRBD2. Trimming cost V 2 bases and J 7 bases; bases outside gene matches: 10. Germline CDR1 SGHVS, CDR2 FNYEAQ. The CDR3 spans 17 residues.

CDR3 amino acids: CASSFSGSGDTQYF. The DNA of the CDR3 is TGCGCCAGCAGCTTTAGCGGGAGTGGAGATACGCAGTATTTT. The genes are TRBV5-1 and TRBJ2-3; TRBD2 agrees at 9 bases. The germline CDR1 and CDR2 sequences are SGHRS and YFSETQ. With 2 bases clipped from V and 5 bases from J, the junction kept 3 bases outside the gene matches. This CDR3 is 14 amino acids long.

The V gene is TRBV7-9, the J gene TRBJ2-5; TRBD2 is a possible D gene (5 bases). The germline V and J ends were trimmed by 1 base and 1 base, with 10 bases remaining between them. The CDR3 sequence is 15 residues long. Germline V gene sequence: CDR1 SEHNR, CDR2 FQNEAQ (reference sequence). CDR3 region: CASSLVPGLQETQYF. CDR3 sequence (DNA): TGTGCCAGCAGCTTAGTCCCCGGACTCCAAGAGACCCAGTACTTC.

Only one count was recorded for this clone. The chain has TRBV19 and TRBJ1-2; 8 bases agree with TRBD1. After removal of 7 bases from V and 6 bases from J, the junction contained 7 bases not matched to a gene. Germline V gene lookup returns CDR1 LNHDA and CDR2 SQIVND (reference sequence). There are 13 residues in the CDR3. CDR3 sequence reads: CASNTGQEDGYTF. CDR3 sequence (DNA): TGTGCCAGTAATACGGGACAGGAGGATGGCTACACCTTC.

The rearrangement uses TRBV12-3 or TRBV12-4 and TRBJ2-5, with 7 bases identical to TRBD2. This CDR3 contains 13 residues. J lost 5 bases, V lost 3 bases, and 3 bases had no gene match. For the CDR3, the DNA is TGTGCCAGCAGTTTCCAGGGAGGGGAGACCCAGTACTTC. This encodes CASSFQGGETQYF.

This clone occurred once. This sequence joins TRBV2 and TRBJ2-1, with D hard to call. Trimming took 6 bases from V and 5 from J, leaving 11 bases between them. Per germline, CDR1 SNHLY and CDR2 FYNNEI. The CDR3 totals 13 residues. The CDR3 sequence: CASRVRRDNEQFF. CDR3 DNA sequence: TGTGCCAGCAGAGTAAGACGGGACAATGAGCAGTTCTTC.

V and J are TRBV24-1 and TRBJ2-3; 13 nucleotides agree with TRBD2. J gave up 5 bases and V 3 bases, and 4 bases lay outside the gene matches. The CDR3 consists of 16 residues. Germline V CDR1 and CDR2: KGHDR, SFDVKD. The CDR3 sequence is CATSDRTSGRQDTQYF. In DNA form, the CDR3 reads TGTGCCACCAGTGATCGGACTAGCGGGAGACAAGATACGCAGTATTTT.

This clone came up once. V gene TRBV7-9 combines with J gene TRBJ1-2, with no clear D. Germline CDR1 reads SEHNR; CDR2 reads FQNEAQ (reference sequence). This CDR3 region has 13 residues. Between the trimmed V and J ends, which lost 5 bases and 6 bases, there was a span of 13 bases. CDR3 nucleotides: TGTGCCAGCAGCCCCACGGGGTCTCATGGCTACACCTTC. Protein product: CASSPTGSHGYTF.

This rearrangement joins TRBV24-1 to TRBJ2-1; D may be TRBD2 (7 bases). Trimming removed 8 bases from V and 6 bases from J, with 13 bases in between. This CDR3 comprises 13 residues. Germline V gene sequence: CDR1 KGHDR, CDR2 SFDVKD. CDR3 DNA sequence: TGTGCCACCAAGGGGGGGAATTCCAATGAGCAGTTCTTC. Translation gives CATKGGNSNEQFF.

Concerning this clone itself: A read error may account for a junction end that differs from germline. J is TRBJ1-2 and V is TRBV18; the D is unclear. The germline V gene encodes CDR1 KGHSH and CDR2 LQKENI. The CDR3 extends over 11 amino acids. The CDR3 nucleotides read TGTGCCAGCTCCCCACAACGGGGCTACACCTTC. Its protein product is CASSPQRGYTF.

The chain has TRBV5-1 and TRBJ1-5, with D possibly TRBD1 on 6 matching bases. From germline, CDR1 is SGHRS and CDR2 YFSETQ. The CDR3 spans 20 residues. The ends were cut back, 0 bases at V and 2 bases at J, with 24 bases in the middle. The DNA of the CDR3 is TGCGCCAGCAGCTTGGAAGTTTGGGGACAAGGTTCTTCGGGCAATCAGCCCCAGCATTTT. This sequence encodes CASSLEVWGQGSSGNQPQHF.

This clone was recorded once. The chain joins TRBV30 to TRBJ2-5; TRBD2 matches 8 bases. V gave up 6 bases and J gave up 2 bases; unmatched junction bases: 11. The CDR3 runs 15 residues. The germline V gene has CDR1 GTSNPN and CDR2 SVGIG (reference sequence). In DNA, the CDR3 is TGTGCCTGTACTACGAAAGTAGCGGGACAAGAGACCCAGTACTTC. Protein sequence: CACTTKVAGQETQYF.

This clone was seen only a few times. The V and J genes are TRBV11-3 and TRBJ2-7; the match to TRBD1 covers 8 bases. Losses at the gene ends were 0 bases for V and 7 bases for J; bases not matched to a gene: 11. The CDR3 sequence is 16 residues long. Germline CDR1 reads SGHNT; CDR2 reads YENEEA. The CDR3 nucleotides read TGTGCCAGCAGCTTAGAGGGCTCCGGCAGGGGGCGTGAGCAGTACTTC. Its translation: CASSLEGSGRGREQYF.

The chain employs TRBV9 and TRBJ2-3, with D maybe TRBD2 (6 bases). V was pared by 4 bases and J by 4 bases, with 16 bases between. This CDR3 comprises 15 residues. Germline V gene data show CDR1 as SGDLS and CDR2 as YYNGEE. The CDR3 DNA follows: TGTGCCAGCAGCTCCTTAGCGGTTTTGTCAGATACGCAGTATTTT. It translates to CASSSLAVLSDTQYF.

The chain is built from TRBV3-1 (or the pseudogene TRBV3-2) and TRBJ1-1, with unresolved D. Germline CDR1 and CDR2: LGHDT and YNNKEL (reference sequence). V dropped 7 bases and J dropped 4 bases, with 13 bases sitting between them. The CDR3 is 13 residues long. The CDR3 DNA follows: TGTGCCAGCACTCAGATGGGGAGCACTGAAGCTTTCTTT. Protein: CASTQMGSTEAFF.

The CDR3 region is CATLGTGGRPEAFF. As DNA, the CDR3 is TGTGCCACCCTTGGGACAGGGGGCCGCCCGGAAGCTTTCTTT. The V and J genes are TRBV10-3 and TRBJ1-1, with 12 bases aligning to TRBD1. The CDR3 totals 14 residues. The junction had 11 bases not matched to a gene; V was cut back by 10 bases and J by 8 bases. CDR1 and CDR2 from the germline V gene are ENHRY and SYGVKD.

The chain has TRBV20-1 and TRBJ1-2, with unresolved D. Germline-derived CDR1 and CDR2 are DFQATT and SNEGSKA (reference sequence). Between the trimmed V and J ends, which lost 6 bases and 3 bases, there was a span of 8 bases. The CDR3 covers 11 residues. The CDR3 DNA reads TGCAGTGCGTGGGGAGACTATGGCTACACCTTC. Translated, it gives CSAWGDYGYTF.

The chain has TRBV10-2 and TRBJ2-7; no clear D. Looked up from germline, CDR1 is WSHSY and CDR2 is SAAADI. The CDR3 contains 11 residues. Trimming removed 4 bases at V and 7 bases at J, with 8 bases between. This chain's CDR3 is CASSVADEQYF. CDR3 DNA sequence: TGCGCCAGCAGTGTAGCAGATGAGCAGTACTTC.

The chain has TRBV24-1 and TRBJ2-5; D not resolved. The CDR3 has 13 amino acids. CDR1 KGHDR and CDR2 SFDVKD come from the germline V gene. V shed 1 base and J shed 4 bases, with 6 bases lying between them. CDR3 nucleotides: TGTGCCACCAGTGATTTCGCCGGAGAGACCCAGTACTTC. It encodes CATSDFAGETQYF.